The 23 T cell receptor beta chains below were found in one sample sequenced in a study of blood T cell repertoires in COVID-19. The repertoire was sequenced with immunoSEQ multiplex PCR; TCRdb's copy has only in-frame clones and lacks some. The table records about 55,000 clones, over 70% of them present only once. Input material: peripheral blood. These receptor sequences come from a woman in her 70s with acute or convalescent COVID-19.

This chain uses TRBV7-2 with TRBJ1-2; 8 nucleotides align to TRBD1. The CDR3 consists of 15 residues. With 5 bases clipped from V and 2 bases from J, the junction kept 7 bases outside the gene matches. The V gene's germline CDR1 is SGHTA and CDR2 FQGNSA. The chain's CDR3 is CASSRGGTGNYGYTF. The CDR3 region has the DNA TGTGCCAGCAGCCGGGGAGGGACAGGAAACTATGGCTACACCTTC. The full variable domain, in which reference TRBV7-2 and TRBJ1-2 provide the parts outside the CDR3, is GAGVSQSPSNKVTEKGKDVELRCDPISGHTALYWYRQSLGQGLEFLIYFQGNSAPDKSGLPSDRFSAERTGGSVSTLTIQRTQQEDSAVYLCASSRGGTGNYGYTFGSGTRLTVV.

The V and J genes are TRBV5-1 and TRBJ1-4; weak D call: TRBD1 (6 bases). CDR3 length equals 15 residues. CDR1 is SGHRS and CDR2 is YFSETQ in the germline V gene. Trimming shortened V by 5 bases and J by 4 bases, and 15 bases separated the two germline ends. CDR3 DNA sequence: TGCGCCAGCAGGAGCCGTGGACAGAGTAATGAAAAACTGTTTTTT. It yields the protein CASRSRGQSNEKLFF.

This chain joins TRBV11-1 and TRBJ2-3; weak D call: TRBD1 (6 bases). CDR3 length equals 15 residues. Trimming stripped 2 bases from V and 4 bases from J, with 13 bases between. CDR1 SGHAT and CDR2 FQDESV come from the germline V gene (reference sequence). In DNA form, the CDR3 reads TGTGCCAGCAGCTTAACGACAGGTATCGCAGATACGCAGTATTTT. Protein product: CASSLTTGIADTQYF.

The chain uses TRBV11-2 and TRBJ2-1; D call uncertain. CDR1 SGHAT and CDR2 FQNNGV come from the germline V gene. The CDR3 runs 14 residues. V lost 5 bases to trimming and J lost 0 bases, with 8 bases between them. CDR3 region: CASSASGSYNEQFF. The CDR3 DNA reads TGTGCCAGCAGCGCCTCGGGCTCCTACAATGAGCAGTTCTTC.

The V and J genes are TRBV2 and TRBJ1-4, with D possibly matching TRBD1 (5 bases). Germline CDR1 reads SNHLY; CDR2 reads FYNNEI. The CDR3 totals 15 residues. Deletions cut 4 bases from V and 7 bases from J, with 16 bases between. CDR3 sequence: CASSASGKDGEKLFF. CDR3 sequence (DNA): TGTGCCAGCAGTGCTTCAGGGAAAGATGGTGAAAAACTGTTTTTT.

Only one count was recorded for this clone. The chain employs TRBV19 and TRBJ2-1, with 11 positions matching TRBD2. This CDR3 is built from 15 residues. After removal of 7 bases from V and 7 bases from J, the junction contained 9 bases not matched to a gene. CDR1 LNHDA and CDR2 SQIVND come from the germline V gene (reference sequence). DNA of the CDR3: TGTGCCAGTAAAATAGTAGCGGGGGGGAGGAATGAGCAGTTCTTC. Translated: CASKIVAGGRNEQFF.

The V gene is TRBV3-1 (or the pseudogene TRBV3-2), the J gene TRBJ1-4, with D perhaps TRBD1 (5 bases). This CDR3 spans 19 amino acids. The germline V gene encodes CDR1 LGHDT and CDR2 YNNKEL (reference sequence). Trimming removed 5 bases at V and 7 bases at J, with 29 bases between. As DNA, the CDR3 is TGTGCCAGCAGCGGGGTTGGGGGGTCGGTGGAGTCGAAACGTGAAAAACTGTTTTTT. It is translated as CASSGVGGSVESKREKLFF.

This clone turned up a few times. The junction shows a germline mismatch at one end, possibly a read error. This sequence joins TRBV6-5 and TRBJ1-2; D is possibly TRBD1 (6 bases). Per germline, CDR1 MNHEY and CDR2 SVGAGI. The CDR3 runs to 11 residues. CDR3 nucleotide sequence: TGTGCCAGCAGTTACCACGGACAGAGTATCTTC. Protein: CASSYHGQSIF.

The chain is built from TRBV19 and TRBJ2-5; D might be TRBD1 (5 bases). Germline values: CDR1 LNHDA, CDR2 SQIVND (reference sequence). V shed 6 bases and J shed 5 bases, with 13 bases lying between them. This CDR3 region has 13 residues. CDR3 sequence (DNA): TGTGCCAGTAGCCAACAGAAGGGGGAGACCCAGTACTTC. It translates to CASSQQKGETQYF.

This clone was seen just once. This sequence joins TRBV5-1 and TRBJ2-3, with 9 nucleotides matching TRBD2. The trim removed 6 bases at V and 1 base at J, leaving 3 bases unmatched. This CDR3 has 14 residues. Germline V gives CDR1 SGHRS, CDR2 YFSETQ. The CDR3 bases are TGCGCCAGCACAGCGGGGGGTGGCACAGATACGCAGTATTTT. This sequence encodes CASTAGGGTDTQYF.

V usage is TRBV24-1 and J usage is TRBJ2-1, with 8 bases identical to TRBD2. CDR3 size: 15 residues. V lost 1 base and J lost 6; bases outside the gene matches: 4. Germline lookup yields CDR1 KGHDR and CDR2 SFDVKD. The DNA of the CDR3 is TGTGCCACCAGTGATTTCGTAGCGGGACCCAATGAGCAGTTCTTC. It is translated as CATSDFVAGPNEQFF.

This clone has a handful of counts. The V and J genes are TRBV18 and TRBJ1-6; the D gene is possibly TRBD1 (5 bases). Germline V gene lookup returns CDR1 KGHSH and CDR2 LQKENI. V was clipped by 4 bases and J by 0 bases, with 10 bases between them. This CDR3 has 16 residues. Here the CDR3 DNA reads TGTGCCAGCTCACAGACAGAGAGCTCCTATAATTCACCCCTCCACTTT. Its translation is CASSQTESSYNSPLHF.

This chain joins TRBV7-6 and TRBJ1-1, with D tentatively TRBD1 (5 bases). V was cut by 3 bases and J by 1 base, with 9 bases left in between. The CDR3 extends over 14 amino acids. CDR1 and CDR2 from the germline V gene are SGHVS and FNYEAQ. The CDR3 spells CASSLGGSNTEAFF. Written as DNA, the CDR3 is TGTGCCAGCAGCTTGGGGGGTTCGAACACTGAAGCTTTCTTT.

This clone was detected once. The chain recombines TRBV6-2 or TRBV6-3 with TRBJ2-2; D may be TRBD1 (6 bases). The length of the CDR3 is 15 residues. Trimming took off 0 bases at V and 4 bases at J, with 9 bases between the two ends. Germline V gives CDR1 MNHEY, CDR2 SVGEGT. The CDR3 coding sequence is TGTGCCAGCAGTTACTCGGGGGCCGGCACCGGGGAGCTGTTTTTT. This codes for CASSYSGAGTGELFF.

This clone was detected only a few times. The chain carries TRBV12-5 and TRBJ1-4; D unresolved. The CDR3 spans 16 residues. Trimming stripped 1 base from V and 1 base from J, with 10 bases between. Per the germline V gene, CDR1 is LGHNT and CDR2 is FRNRAP. DNA of the CDR3: TGTGCTAGTGGTTTGGGTCTGAGTCGAACTAATGAAAAACTGTTTTTT. Protein: CASGLGLSRTNEKLFF.

The chain couples TRBV13 to TRBJ2-6, with D tentatively TRBD2 (5 bases). CDR1 and CDR2 (germline): PRHDT, FYEKMQ (reference sequence). This CDR3 is built from 13 residues. The CDR3: CDSPGFRANVLTF. CDR3 bases: TGTGATTCTCCGGGGTTTCGGGCCAACGTCCTGACTTTC.

The chain uses TRBV10-2 and TRBJ1-1; D possibly corresponds to TRBD1 (6 bases). CDR1 is WSHSY, CDR2 SAAADI, per germline. CDR3 length equals 14 residues. Trimming cost V 5 bases and J 1 base, with 11 bases left between them. CDR3 in DNA: TGCGCCAGCAGTTCACAGGGCTGGAACACTGAAGCTTTCTTT. Protein product: CASSSQGWNTEAFF.

The chain has TRBV2 and TRBJ2-3; 13 nucleotides agree with TRBD2. V was pared by 5 bases and J by 7 bases, with 9 bases of the junction left unmatched. Per the germline V gene, CDR1 is SNHLY and CDR2 is FYNNEI. This CDR3 is 16 amino acids long. The CDR3 DNA sequence: TGTGCCAGCAGTCCGATACGACTAGCGGGGGGTAATACGCAGTATTTT. Translation gives CASSPIRLAGGNTQYF. The complete variable domain, with remaining parts taken from reference TRBV2 and TRBJ2-3, reads EPEVTQTPSHQVTQMGQEVILRCVPISNHLYFYWYRQILGQKVEFLVSFYNNEISEKSEIFDDQFSVERPDGSNFTLKIRSTKLEDSAMYFCASSPIRLAGGNTQYFGPGTRLTVL.

V gene TRBV7-3 combines with J gene TRBJ2-1; TRBD2 agrees at 8 bases. The CDR3 is 17 amino acids. V lost 2 bases, J lost 0 bases, and 6 bases stayed unmatched. Germline V CDR1 and CDR2: SGHTA, FQGTGA. The CDR3 loop reads CASSLGGGPSSYNEQFF. The CDR3 DNA reads TGTGCCAGCAGCTTAGGCGGGGGGCCGAGCTCCTACAATGAGCAGTTCTTC.

The rearrangement links TRBV2 to TRBJ2-1, with 9 bases fitting TRBD2. Germline lookup yields CDR1 SNHLY and CDR2 FYNNEI. J gave up 5 bases and V 6 bases, and 11 bases lay outside the gene matches. The CDR3 totals 16 residues. In nucleotides, the CDR3 is TGTGCCAGCAGCCGCGACTGGGCGGGGGGGAACAATGAGCAGTTCTTC. Its translation: CASSRDWAGGNNEQFF.

The chain uses TRBV2 and TRBJ2-4; tentative D call: TRBD2 (6 bases). The germline V gene encodes CDR1 SNHLY and CDR2 FYNNEI. Trimming stripped 5 bases from V and 3 bases from J, with 20 bases between. This CDR3 contains 17 residues. The CDR3 spells CASSWRAPNVGKNIQYF. CDR3 in DNA: TGTGCCAGCAGTTGGAGGGCACCGAACGTGGGCAAAAACATTCAGTACTTC.

The rearrangement joins TRBV2 to TRBJ1-2; 7 bases map to TRBD1. Germline trimming cut 11 bases from V and 0 bases from J; bases unmatched to any gene: 3. The CDR3 extends over 12 amino acids. Germline assignment: CDR1 SNHLY and CDR2 FYNNEI. In nucleotides, the CDR3 is TGTGCCGGGGACAGCCCTAACTATGGCTACACCTTC. Its protein is CAGDSPNYGYTF.

The chain has TRBV6-6 and TRBJ2-1, with D uncertain. V was shortened by 4 bases and J by 8 bases, with 9 bases between the two germline ends. This CDR3 region has 12 residues. In germline, CDR1 is MNHNY, CDR2 SVGAGI (reference sequence). CDR3 in amino acids: CASSSRNDEQFF. CDR3 DNA: TGTGCCAGCAGTTCCAGGAACGATGAGCAGTTCTTC.